Listed here are 19 T cell receptor beta chains from one sample, sequenced in a study of molecular identifiers for immune sequencing clone quantification. TCRdb passed the PCR reads through MiXCR, listing each CDR3 protein once. The sample lists about 510,000 distinct CDR3 sequences, about 25% occurring once. Sequenced material: naive CD8+ T cells from blood, with Jurkat cell RNA spiked in. Specified subset: FACS-sorted CD8+CD4-CCR7+CD45RA+ naive T cells. The receptors stem from a human donor in good health. Some libraries in this study had Jurkat cell RNA spiked in.

Notes on this clonotype: This likely comes from a read error, as the CDR3 has no conserved phenylalanine or tryptophan at its end. This chain uses TRBV18 with TRBJ2-7; perhaps TRBD1 as D (6 bases). The CDR3 has 13 residues. V was cut by 3 bases and J by 0 bases, with 6 bases left in between. Germline V lookup: CDR1 KGHSH, CDR2 LQKENI. CDR3 sequence (DNA): TGTGCCAGCTCACCGGACAGCTCCTACGAGCAGTACTAC. Translation gives CASSPDSSYEQYY.

The chain recombines TRBV14 with TRBJ2-2; 11 bases line up with TRBD1. Per germline, CDR1 SGHDN and CDR2 FVKESK. CDR3 size: 16 residues. After removal of 5 bases from V and 3 bases from J, the junction contained 5 bases not matched to a gene. As DNA, the CDR3 is TGTGCCAGCAGCGAAAGGACAGGGGGCTACACCGGGGAGCTGTTTTTT. This codes for CASSERTGGYTGELFF.

Many counts were recorded for this clonotype. The V call is TRBV27, the J call TRBJ2-3; 7 bases fit TRBD2. Germline CDR1 reads MNHEY; CDR2 reads SMNVEV (reference sequence). There are 13 residues in the CDR3. The V gene end was trimmed by 5 bases and the J gene end by 4 bases; junction bases not matched to a gene: 3. The CDR3, as DNA: TGTGCCAGCAGTCTAGGACTAGCAGATACGCAGTATTTT. Translated, it gives CASSLGLADTQYF.

This clonotype was counted at least ten times. J is TRBJ2-3 and V is TRBV5-4; D remains unclear. Per the germline V gene, CDR1 is SGHNT and CDR2 is YYREEE (reference sequence). Trimming left V 4 bases short and J 1 base short, with 13 bases between. CDR3 length: 15 residues. The CDR3 reads CASSGPRTRTDTQYF. CDR3 DNA sequence: TGTGCCAGCAGCGGTCCCCGGACGCGCACAGATACGCAGTATTTT.

The table lists this clonotype with a few counts. The rearrangement uses TRBV20-1 and TRBJ2-1; either TRBD1 or TRBD2 may fit D (6 bases each). The germline V and J ends were trimmed by 0 bases and 4 bases, with 16 bases remaining between them. This CDR3 comprises 16 residues. Germline lookup yields CDR1 DFQATT and CDR2 SNEGSKA (reference sequence). In DNA, the CDR3 is TGCAGTGCTAGAGATCGGGAGACAGGAGCTTACAATGAGCAGTTCTTC. Its translation: CSARDRETGAYNEQFF.

This clonotype has a count of ten or more. The CDR3 DNA reads as TGTGCCAGCAGCCCCAGGACAATGCAAGAGACCCAGTACTTC. It translates to CASSPRTMQETQYF. V usage is TRBV11-2 and J usage is TRBJ2-5; possibly TRBD1 for D (5 bases). Trimming took off 5 bases at V and 2 bases at J, with 12 bases between the two ends. Germline V lookup: CDR1 SGHAT, CDR2 FQNNGV. CDR3 length: 14 amino acids.

There are a few counts of this clonotype. The CDR3 sequence: CAWTWGGFNEKLFF. CDR3 in DNA: TGTGCCTGGACCTGGGGGGGATTCAATGAAAAACTGTTTTTT. This sequence joins TRBV30 and TRBJ1-4; a weak D match, TRBD1 (5 bases). Germline V CDR1 and CDR2: GTSNPN, SVGIG (reference sequence). V shed 4 bases and J shed 5 bases, with 14 bases lying between them. This CDR3 has 14 amino acids. Looking up the rest from reference TRBV30 and TRBJ1-4 gives the full variable domain: SQTIHQWPATLVQPVGSPLSLECTVEGTSNPNLYWYRQAAGRGLQLLFYSVGIGQISSEVPQNLSASRPQDRQFILSSKKLLLSDSGFYLCAWTWGGFNEKLFFGSGTQLSVL.

This clonotype was seen a few times. The chain couples TRBV7-9 to TRBJ1-4; D may be TRBD1 (6 bases). The V gene's germline CDR1 is SEHNR and CDR2 FQNEAQ (reference sequence). V was shortened by 5 bases and J by 4 bases, with 11 bases between the two germline ends. The CDR3 loop spans 14 amino acids. The CDR3 DNA sequence: TGTGCCAGCAGCGCACAGGGTTATAATGAAAAACTGTTTTTT. Amino acids: CASSAQGYNEKLFF.

This clonotype appeared a few times. The gene calls are TRBV2 and TRBJ1-6; D not resolved. The CDR3 contains 16 residues. Per germline, CDR1 SNHLY and CDR2 FYNNEI. Between the trimmed V and J ends, which lost 1 base and 9 bases, there was a span of 16 bases. DNA for the CDR3: TGTGCCAGCAGTGAAGGTCAGACGATTACTTCTTCACCCCTCCACTTT. Translated: CASSEGQTITSSPLHF.

This chain links TRBV5-4 with TRBJ2-3; 16 bases match TRBD2. Looked up from germline, CDR1 is SGHNT and CDR2 is YYREEE (reference sequence). V shed 7 bases and J 5 bases; nucleotides not matched to a gene: 13. The CDR3 contains 18 residues. CDR3 bases: TGTGCCAGCGGCGGGACTAGCGGGGGGGCCCGACTTGGAGATACGCAGTATTTT. Protein product: CASGGTSGGARLGDTQYF.

As for this clonotype: A much larger clone lies a single base off, so this may be a read error. The rearrangement uses TRBV4-3 and TRBJ2-2; D not resolved. Per germline, CDR1 LGHNA and CDR2 YSLEER. Trimming cost V 1 base and J 4 bases, with 10 bases left between them. This CDR3 is built from 15 residues. The CDR3 bases are TGCGCCAGCAGCCAAGGGCCCGGGTTCACCGGGGAGCTGTTTTTT. This gives the protein CASSQGPGFTGELFF.

This clonotype appeared a few times. Without the conserved terminal phenylalanine or tryptophan, this CDR3 likely stems from a read error. The chain has TRBV15 and TRBJ1-1; D call uncertain. Trimming took off 0 bases at V and 0 bases at J, with 14 bases between the two ends. CDR1 is LNHNV, CDR2 YYDKDF, per germline (reference sequence). This CDR3 comprises 17 residues. The CDR3 DNA is TGTGCCACCAGCAGAGATCCTGGCGACCTATTGAACACTGAAGCTTTCCTT. This translates into CATSRDPGDLLNTEAFL.

This clonotype has at least ten counts. The chain recombines TRBV29-1 with TRBJ2-7; D is unresolved. V was trimmed by 4 bases and J by 3 bases, leaving 10 bases between them. The CDR3 length is 12 residues. Germline lookup yields CDR1 SQVTM and CDR2 ANQGSEA. In DNA, the CDR3 is TGCAGCGTTGTGCTGGTAAGCTACGAGCAGTACTTC. It yields the protein CSVVLVSYEQYF.

This clonotype showed up just a few times. The chain links TRBV10-3 to TRBJ2-1, with D possibly called TRBD1 or TRBD2 (5 bases each). Germline V gene data show CDR1 as ENHRY and CDR2 as SYGVKD. Trimming removed 2 bases at V and 8 bases at J, with 13 bases between. This CDR3 is built from 14 residues. Here the CDR3 DNA reads TGTGCCATCAGTGAGCCCGGGGACGGGGATGAGCAGTTCTTC. Translated, it gives CAISEPGDGDEQFF.

This clonotype was seen only a few times. The chain uses TRBV21-1 and TRBJ1-5. TRBV21-1 is annotated as a pseudogene. There are 19 residues in the CDR3. As DNA, the CDR3 is TGTGCCAGCAGCAACGAAGGAAACAGCCTAGTTAATAGCAATCAGCCCCAGCATTTT. It specifies CASSNEGNSLVNSNQPQHF.

The rearrangement joins TRBV20-1 to TRBJ1-6; TRBD1 might be the D (5 bases). This CDR3 has 14 residues. Deletions cut 0 bases from V and 11 bases from J, with 14 bases between. CDR1 and CDR2 from the germline V gene are DFQATT and SNEGSKA (reference sequence). The CDR3 reads CSAREEGMLAPLHF. CDR3 DNA: TGCAGTGCTAGAGAAGAGGGGATGTTGGCACCCCTCCACTTT.

This clonotype was found many times. The gene calls are TRBV12-3 or TRBV12-4 and TRBJ1-1; a possible D gene is TRBD1 (6 bases). There are 14 residues in the CDR3. Deletions cut 6 bases from V and 4 bases from J, with 15 bases between. This CDR3 is CASSRGGAATEAFF. In DNA, the CDR3 is TGTGCCAGCAGCCGTGGGGGGGCGGCCACTGAAGCTTTCTTT.

To note about this clonotype: A much larger clone sits a single nucleotide away, making a read error possible. The chain uses TRBV2 and TRBJ2-7; possible D gene TRBD1, 6 bases. The CDR3 loop spans 15 amino acids. Germline V gives CDR1 SNHLY, CDR2 FYNNEI. DNA of the CDR3: TGTGCCAGCAGTGAAGGCCCCGGACAGCCCTACGAGCAGTGCTTC. Amino acid sequence: CASSEGPGQPYEQCF.

This clonotype was seen only a few times. The chain recombines TRBV18 with TRBJ2-2; 12 bases map to TRBD1. The CDR3 spans 18 residues. The germline V gene has CDR1 KGHSH and CDR2 LQKENI. V lost 3 bases, J lost 5 bases, and 10 bases stayed unmatched. CDR3 DNA: TGTGCCAGCTCACCGCCTCCGGGACAGGGGGCAGGTACCGGGGAGCTGTTTTTT. Translated: CASSPPPGQGAGTGELFF.